These T cell receptor beta chains were read from a single sample in a study of T cell repertoires in cytomegalovirus infection. No antigen has been identified for these receptors. MiXCR was run by TCRdb on the reads, yielding one entry per CDR3 protein. The table shows about 830,000 distinct CDR3 sequences, with around a third occurring only once. Here the sequenced sample was cultured CD8+ T cells from PBMCs, taken from culture after CMV antigen stimulation. Every receptor here comes from a human donor in good health (CMV status not recorded). Some clones in this sample may be carry-over from other donors' samples. The CDR3 runs from the conserved cysteine through the conserved F or W. The order of the fields is clone size, D gene, J gene, V gene, CDR3 DNA, CDR3 protein. D genes are given only for firm matches. Size is omitted from some rows. Given values are once, few, many or a class for expanded clones.

abundance: .
d_gene: .
j_gene: TRBJ1-1
v_gene: TRBV7-6
CDR3nt: TGTGCCAGCAGCTTGATTTTTACGCCCGGGACTGAAGCTTTCTTT
CDR3aa: CASSLIFTPGTEAFF

abundance: few
d_gene: .
j_gene: TRBJ1-2
v_gene: TRBV7-9
CDR3nt: TGTGCCAGCAGCTTAAACGTAGTACAGGGTAGAAAGGATGGCTACACCTTC
CDR3aa: CASSLNVVQGRKDGYTF

abundance: .
d_gene: TRBD1
j_gene: TRBJ1-2
v_gene: TRBV10-3
CDR3nt: TGTGCCATCAGTGTGGGCCAGCAGGACAGGCGGATCCTGGGATTAGGCTACACCTTC
CDR3aa: CAISVGQQDRRILGLGYTF

abundance: .
d_gene: TRBD2
j_gene: TRBJ2-2
v_gene: TRBV12-3/TRBV12-4
CDR3nt: TGTGCCAGCAGTTTTCGAGCGGGGCGGATCGGGGAGCTGTTTTTT
CDR3aa: CASSFRAGRIGELFF

abundance: .
d_gene: .
j_gene: TRBJ1-2
v_gene: TRBV12-3/TRBV12-4
CDR3nt: TGTGCCAGCAGTCCAGACCCCCCAGGAGACGCTAACTATGGCTACACCTTC
CDR3aa: CASSPDPPGDANYGYTF

abundance: few
d_gene: .
j_gene: TRBJ1-1
v_gene: TRBV5-5
CDR3nt: TGTGCCAGCAGCTTCGAGGGCAGGGGCACTGAAGCTTTCTTT
CDR3aa: CASSFEGRGTEAFF

abundance: many
d_gene: TRBD2
j_gene: TRBJ2-3
v_gene: TRBV7-6
CDR3nt: TGTGCCAGCAGCCCCCTAGCGGGATATAGCACAGATACGCAGTATTTT
CDR3aa: CASSPLAGYSTDTQYF

abundance: .
d_gene: TRBD1
j_gene: TRBJ1-1
v_gene: TRBV4-1
CDR3nt: TGCGCCAGCAGCCCCCAGGGGGTAGGTTACACTGAAGCTTTCTTT
CDR3aa: CASSPQGVGYTEAFF

abundance: .
d_gene: TRBD1
j_gene: TRBJ1-1
v_gene: TRBV4-1
CDR3nt: TGCGCCAGCAGCCAAGAGACAGGGGCCCAGAGCACTGAAGCTTTCTTT
CDR3aa: CASSQETGAQSTEAFF

abundance: .
d_gene: .
j_gene: TRBJ1-6
v_gene: TRBV6-1
CDR3nt: TGTGCCAGCAGTACAGGGTGGTCACCCCTCCACTTT
CDR3aa: CASSTGWSPLHF

abundance: few
d_gene: TRBD1
j_gene: TRBJ1-2
v_gene: TRBV7-9
CDR3nt: TGTGCCAGCAGCATGGGAACAGGGGTCCCTCACTATGGCTACACCTTC
CDR3aa: CASSMGTGVPHYGYTF

abundance: many
d_gene: .
j_gene: TRBJ2-5
v_gene: TRBV5-5
CDR3nt: TGTGCCAGCAGCCCTCCAGGAGCGGAGCAAGAGACCCAGTACTTC
CDR3aa: CASSPPGAEQETQYF

abundance: few
d_gene: TRBD1
j_gene: TRBJ1-2
v_gene: TRBV7-9
CDR3nt: TGTGCCAGCAGCGATGACAGGGTTTATGGCTACACCTTC
CDR3aa: CASSDDRVYGYTF

abundance: few
d_gene: .
j_gene: TRBJ1-5
v_gene: TRBV4-2
CDR3nt: TGTGCCAGCAGCCAAGATTTGAGCAATCAGCCCCAGCATTTT
CDR3aa: CASSQDLSNQPQHF

abundance: many
d_gene: .
j_gene: TRBJ1-1
v_gene: TRBV6-2/TRBV6-3
CDR3nt: TGTGCCAGCAGTTCCGGTTATCGCCCGGGACGCGATAACACTGAAGCTTTCTTT
CDR3aa: CASSSGYRPGRDNTEAFF

abundance: once
d_gene: .
j_gene: TRBJ1-2
v_gene: TRBV28
CDR3nt: TGTGCCAGCAGTTTAATTAGGGGAGACGGCTACACCTTC
CDR3aa: CASSLIRGDGYTF

abundance: .
d_gene: .
j_gene: TRBJ1-5
v_gene: TRBV12-3/TRBV12-4
CDR3nt: TGTGCCAGCAGTCCCCGAATCTGGGGGCGAAAGAATCAGCCCCAGCATTTT
CDR3aa: CASSPRIWGRKNQPQHF

abundance: .
d_gene: .
j_gene: TRBJ2-7
v_gene: TRBV7-6
CDR3nt: TGTGCCAGCAGCTTTTTGAGGGGGTGTCGCTCCTACGAGCAGTACTTC
CDR3aa: CASSFLRGCRSYEQYF

abundance: .
d_gene: .
j_gene: TRBJ1-1
v_gene: TRBV6-5
CDR3nt: TGTGCCAGCACCCTCCACAAGGGGGTTTTCACTGAAGCTTTCTTT
CDR3aa: CASTLHKGVFTEAFF

abundance: many
d_gene: .
j_gene: TRBJ2-1
v_gene: TRBV7-8
CDR3nt: TGTGCCAGCAGCTTAGGTTGGACTACCTACAATGAGCAGTTCTTC
CDR3aa: CASSLGWTTYNEQFF

abundance: .
d_gene: TRBD1
j_gene: TRBJ1-4
v_gene: TRBV27
CDR3nt: TGTGCCAGCATCCGTCTGACAGGGTTAGAACTGTTTTTT
CDR3aa: CASIRLTGLELFF

abundance: .
d_gene: .
j_gene: TRBJ2-5
v_gene: TRBV12-3/TRBV12-4
CDR3nt: TGTGCCAGCAGTTTAGCGGGACAACCCCAAGAGACCCAGTACTTC
CDR3aa: CASSLAGQPQETQYF

abundance: .
d_gene: .
j_gene: TRBJ2-7
v_gene: TRBV27
CDR3nt: TGTGCCAGCAGTTCGCGCAGGGCCTACGAGCAGTACTTC
CDR3aa: CASSSRRAYEQYF

abundance: .
d_gene: .
j_gene: TRBJ1-1
v_gene: TRBV12-3/TRBV12-4
CDR3nt: TGTGCCAGCAGTTTAAGTAATCAGTTTAACACTGAAGCTTTCTTT
CDR3aa: CASSLSNQFNTEAFF

abundance: .
d_gene: TRBD1
j_gene: TRBJ1-1
v_gene: TRBV19
CDR3nt: TGTGCCAGTAGTATAGAACAGGGGGCATATACTGAAGCTTTCTTT
CDR3aa: CASSIEQGAYTEAFF

abundance: few
d_gene: .
j_gene: TRBJ1-1
v_gene: TRBV4-1
CDR3nt: TGCGCCAGCAGCCAAGATGCAGTAGCTGAAGCTTTCTTT
CDR3aa: CASSQDAVAEAFF

abundance: many
d_gene: .
j_gene: TRBJ1-3
v_gene: TRBV7-2
CDR3nt: TGTGCCAGCAGCTTCGGGGGAACTGGAAACACCATATATTTT
CDR3aa: CASSFGGTGNTIYF

abundance: few
d_gene: .
j_gene: TRBJ1-2
v_gene: TRBV4-2
CDR3nt: TGTGCCAGCAGCCAGGAAGCAGGGGATATTTACTATGGCTACACCTTC
CDR3aa: CASSQEAGDIYYGYTF

abundance: few
d_gene: .
j_gene: TRBJ2-3
v_gene: TRBV6-1
CDR3nt: TGTGCCAGCAGTGGCGGGAGTGGGGGGGCCACAGATACGCAGTATTTT
CDR3aa: CASSGGSGGATDTQYF

abundance: .
d_gene: TRBD1
j_gene: TRBJ2-7
v_gene: TRBV7-9
CDR3nt: TGTGCCAGCAGCTCTGACAGGGCCCACGAGCAGTACTTC
CDR3aa: CASSSDRAHEQYF

abundance: .
d_gene: TRBD2
j_gene: TRBJ2-1
v_gene: TRBV6-8
CDR3nt: TGTGCCAACAGTTTTGGCGGGGGGGCTGATGAGCAGTTCTTC
CDR3aa: CANSFGGGADEQFF

abundance: few
d_gene: .
j_gene: TRBJ1-1
v_gene: TRBV4-1
CDR3nt: TGCGCCAGCAGCCAAGTCGGAAGGGGGACGCCCTTTGACACTGAAGCTTTCTTT
CDR3aa: CASSQVGRGTPFDTEAFF

abundance: .
d_gene: .
j_gene: TRBJ1-2
v_gene: TRBV9
CDR3nt: TGTGCCAGCAGCGAGAGTTATACGGCTAACGGCTACACCTTC
CDR3aa: CASSESYTANGYTF

abundance: .
d_gene: .
j_gene: TRBJ2-1
v_gene: TRBV14
CDR3nt: TGTGCCAGCAGCCAAAGCGAGGGCAATGAGCAGTTCTTC
CDR3aa: CASSQSEGNEQFF

abundance: .
d_gene: .
j_gene: TRBJ1-1
v_gene: TRBV5-1
CDR3nt: TGCGCCAGCAAATCCCGGGACTATAATGCTGAAGCTTTCTTT
CDR3aa: CASKSRDYNAEAFF

abundance: .
d_gene: .
j_gene: TRBJ2-5
v_gene: TRBV20-1
CDR3nt: TGCAGTGCTGCGCCCCCCCGACTAGTACGAAAAGAGACCCAGTACTTC
CDR3aa: CSAAPPRLVRKETQYF

abundance: .
d_gene: .
j_gene: TRBJ2-1
v_gene: TRBV29-1
CDR3nt: TGCAGCGTTGAAGCTGTACAGGGAAATGAGCAGTTCTTC
CDR3aa: CSVEAVQGNEQFF

abundance: few
d_gene: TRBD1
j_gene: TRBJ1-5
v_gene: TRBV4-1
CDR3nt: TGCGCCAGCAGCGCGACAGGGATGTACGACAATCAGCCCCAGCATTTT
CDR3aa: CASSATGMYDNQPQHF

abundance: few
d_gene: .
j_gene: TRBJ1-1
v_gene: TRBV6-2/TRBV6-3
CDR3nt: TGTGCCAGCAGTTACTCGATGCGAAACACTGAAGCTTTCTTT
CDR3aa: CASSYSMRNTEAFF

abundance: .
d_gene: TRBD1
j_gene: TRBJ1-3
v_gene: TRBV27
CDR3nt: TGTGCCAGCTATACAGGGGGCACAAACACCATATATTTT
CDR3aa: CASYTGGTNTIYF

abundance: few
d_gene: .
j_gene: TRBJ2-2
v_gene: TRBV4-3
CDR3nt: TGCGCCAGCAGCCAAGATTGGGGGGGGGGCCCCACCGGGGAGCTGTTTTTT
CDR3aa: CASSQDWGGGPTGELFF

abundance: many
d_gene: .
j_gene: TRBJ2-3
v_gene: TRBV12-3/TRBV12-4
CDR3nt: TGTGCCAGCAGTTCGCTGCTGGGCTACACAGATACGCAGTATTTT
CDR3aa: CASSSLLGYTDTQYF

abundance: many
d_gene: .
j_gene: TRBJ1-6
v_gene: TRBV7-2
CDR3nt: TGTGCCAGCAGCTTAGATCCAGCGGCAAGGGGTCCACCCCTCCACTTT
CDR3aa: CASSLDPAARGPPLHF

abundance: .
d_gene: .
j_gene: TRBJ2-1
v_gene: TRBV9
CDR3nt: TGTGCCAGCAGCTCCCCCCCTAATGAGCAGTTCTTC
CDR3aa: CASSSPPNEQFF

abundance: few
d_gene: TRBD1
j_gene: TRBJ2-1
v_gene: TRBV7-9
CDR3nt: TGTGCCAGCAGCTACCGGGACAGGAGCTACAATGAGCAGTTCTTC
CDR3aa: CASSYRDRSYNEQFF

abundance: .
d_gene: .
j_gene: TRBJ2-1
v_gene: TRBV10-1
CDR3nt: TGCGCCAGCAGTGAGTTTATCCCCCCCCACGATGAGCAGTTCTTC
CDR3aa: CASSEFIPPHDEQFF